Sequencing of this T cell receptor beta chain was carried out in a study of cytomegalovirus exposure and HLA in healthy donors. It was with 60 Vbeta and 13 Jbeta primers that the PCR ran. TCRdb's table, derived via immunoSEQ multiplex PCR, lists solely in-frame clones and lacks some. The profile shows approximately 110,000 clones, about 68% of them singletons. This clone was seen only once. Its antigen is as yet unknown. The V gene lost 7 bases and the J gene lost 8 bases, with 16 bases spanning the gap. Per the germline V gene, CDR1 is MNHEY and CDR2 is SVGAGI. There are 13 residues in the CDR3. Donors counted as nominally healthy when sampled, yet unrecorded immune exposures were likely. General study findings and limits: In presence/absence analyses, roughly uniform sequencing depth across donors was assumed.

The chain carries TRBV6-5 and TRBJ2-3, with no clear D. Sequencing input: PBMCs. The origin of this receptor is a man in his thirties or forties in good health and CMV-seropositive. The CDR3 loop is CASTFRGVGTQYF. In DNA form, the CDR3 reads TGTGCCAGCACCTTTAGAGGTGTTGGTACGCAGTATTTT.